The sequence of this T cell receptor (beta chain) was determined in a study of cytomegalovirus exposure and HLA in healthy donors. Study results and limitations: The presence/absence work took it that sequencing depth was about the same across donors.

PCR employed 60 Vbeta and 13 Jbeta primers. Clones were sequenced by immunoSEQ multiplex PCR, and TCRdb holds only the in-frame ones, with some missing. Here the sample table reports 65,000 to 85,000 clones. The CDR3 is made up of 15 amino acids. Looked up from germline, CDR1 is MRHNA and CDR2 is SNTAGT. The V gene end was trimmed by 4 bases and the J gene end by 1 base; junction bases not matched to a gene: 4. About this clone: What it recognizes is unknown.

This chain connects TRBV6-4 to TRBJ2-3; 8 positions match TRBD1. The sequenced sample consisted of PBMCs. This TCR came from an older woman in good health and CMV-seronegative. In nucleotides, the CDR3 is TGTGCCAGCAGTGCCCCGGGACAGGGCACAGATACGCAGTATTTT. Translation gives CASSAPGQGTDTQYF.